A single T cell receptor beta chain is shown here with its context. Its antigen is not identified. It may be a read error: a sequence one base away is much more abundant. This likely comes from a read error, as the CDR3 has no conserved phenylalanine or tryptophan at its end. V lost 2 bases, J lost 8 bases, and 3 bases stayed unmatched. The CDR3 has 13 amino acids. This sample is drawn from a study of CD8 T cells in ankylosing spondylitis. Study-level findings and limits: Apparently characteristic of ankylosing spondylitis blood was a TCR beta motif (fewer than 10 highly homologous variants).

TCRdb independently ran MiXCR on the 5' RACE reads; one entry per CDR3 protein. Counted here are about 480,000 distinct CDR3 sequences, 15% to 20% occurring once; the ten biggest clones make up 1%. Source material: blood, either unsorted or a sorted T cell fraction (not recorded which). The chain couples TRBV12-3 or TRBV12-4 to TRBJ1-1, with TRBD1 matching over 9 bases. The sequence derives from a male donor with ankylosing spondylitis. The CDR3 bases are TGTGCCAGCAGTTTAAACAGGGGGCTGGAAGCTTTCATT. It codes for CASSLNRGLEAFI.